This T cell receptor beta chain was captured in a study of cytomegalovirus exposure and HLA in healthy donors. A multiplex PCR was run with 60 Vbeta primers and 13 Jbeta primers. Sequencing was performed with immunoSEQ multiplex PCR; in TCRdb, only in-frame clones are kept and a portion is missing. The repertoire has approximately 140,000 clones, around 60% of them found once; the top ten carry roughly 7%. This clone has a handful of counts. The TCR originated in an older woman in good health and CMV-seropositive. The sample comprised PBMCs.

The CDR3 loop is CASSLKLAGGSDIQYF. CDR3 nucleotide sequence: TGTGCCAGCAGCTTAAAACTAGCGGGAGGTTCGGACATTCAGTACTTC. This chain joins TRBV7-2 and TRBJ2-4; TRBD2 matches at 12 bases. This CDR3 has 16 residues. J was trimmed by 8 bases and V by 2 bases; bases with no gene match: 7. Germline CDR1 and CDR2: SGHTA and FQGNSA.